The 2 T cell receptor beta chains in this list originate from one sample, sequenced in a study of blood T cell repertoires in COVID-19. Using immunoSEQ multiplex PCR, the repertoire was profiled, and TCRdb retains in-frame clones only, with some absent. The sample lists fewer than 250,000 clones, under 90% occurring once. Sequencing was performed on PBMCs or T cells enriched from blood (not recorded which). The receptors were sampled from a woman between 45 and 65 years old who had been exposed to COVID-19.

This clone was detected a few times. The chain has TRBV3-1 (or the pseudogene TRBV3-2) and TRBJ2-5; maybe TRBD1 (5 bases). CDR3 length equals 16 residues. Germline assignment: CDR1 LGHDT and CDR2 YNNKEL (reference sequence). V shed 5 bases and J shed 3 bases, with 19 bases lying between them. CDR3 protein: CASSKRGAIHKETQYF. The DNA for the CDR3 is TGTGCCAGCAGCAAAAGGGGCGCGATACATAAAGAGACCCAGTACTTC.

V gene TRBV5-1 combines with J gene TRBJ1-3; perhaps TRBD1 as D (5 bases). Germline assignment: CDR1 SGHRS and CDR2 YFSETQ. V lost 5 bases to trimming and J lost 4 bases, with 16 bases between them. CDR3 size: 15 residues. The chain's CDR3 is CASRAGLSEGNTIYF. Written as DNA, the CDR3 is TGCGCCAGCAGGGCGGGACTCTCGGAGGGAAACACCATATATTTT.